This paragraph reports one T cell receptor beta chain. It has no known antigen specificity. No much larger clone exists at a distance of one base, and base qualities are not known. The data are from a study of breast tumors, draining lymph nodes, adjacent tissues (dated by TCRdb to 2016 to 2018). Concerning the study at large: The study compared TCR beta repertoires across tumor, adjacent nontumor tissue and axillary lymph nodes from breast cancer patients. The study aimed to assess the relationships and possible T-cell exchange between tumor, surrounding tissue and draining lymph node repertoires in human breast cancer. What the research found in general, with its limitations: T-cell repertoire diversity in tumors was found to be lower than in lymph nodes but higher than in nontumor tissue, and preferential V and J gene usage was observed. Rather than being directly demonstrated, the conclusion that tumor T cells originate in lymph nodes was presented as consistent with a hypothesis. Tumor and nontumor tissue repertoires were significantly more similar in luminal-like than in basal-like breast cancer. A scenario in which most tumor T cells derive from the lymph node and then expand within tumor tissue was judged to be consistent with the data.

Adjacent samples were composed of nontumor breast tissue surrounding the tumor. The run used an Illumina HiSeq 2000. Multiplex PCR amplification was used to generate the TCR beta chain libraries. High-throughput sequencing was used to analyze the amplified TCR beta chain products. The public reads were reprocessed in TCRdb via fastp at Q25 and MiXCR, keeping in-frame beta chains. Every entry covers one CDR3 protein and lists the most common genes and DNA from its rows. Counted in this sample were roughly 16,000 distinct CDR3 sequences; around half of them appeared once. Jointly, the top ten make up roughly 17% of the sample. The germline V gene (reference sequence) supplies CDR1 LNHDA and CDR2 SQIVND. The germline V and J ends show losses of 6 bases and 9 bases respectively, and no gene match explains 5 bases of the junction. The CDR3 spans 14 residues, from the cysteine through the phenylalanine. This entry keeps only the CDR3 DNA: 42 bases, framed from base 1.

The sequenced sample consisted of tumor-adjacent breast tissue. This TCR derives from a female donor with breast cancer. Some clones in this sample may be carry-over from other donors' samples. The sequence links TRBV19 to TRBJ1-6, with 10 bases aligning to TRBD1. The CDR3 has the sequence CASRGTGETSPLHF. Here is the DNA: TGTGCCAGTAGAGGGACAGGGGAAACTTCACCCCTCCACTTT.